A selection of T cell receptor beta chains follows, all from one sample in a study of OX40 agonist ivuxolimab in advanced cancers. The repertoire was sequenced with immunoSEQ multiplex PCR; TCRdb's copy has only in-frame clones and lacks some. The table shows around 72,000 clones, with about 91% occurring only once. The source was CD4+ or CD8+ T cells sorted from blood, collected in a trial of the OX40 agonist ivuxolimab. The origin of the receptors is an adult with an advanced solid tumor such as melanoma, head and neck, liver or kidney cancer. Both conserved end residues are part of each CDR3.

j_call | v_call | cdr3_aa
TRBJ1-3 | TRBV10-1 | CASSAGQASGNTIYF
TRBJ2-7 | TRBV5-5 | CASSSGTPNEQYF
TRBJ2-1 | TRBV9 | CASSVELAEYNEQFF
TRBJ1-4 | TRBV2 | CASRRTGAELELFF
TRBJ2-3 | TRBV7-9 | CASSSSGSTDTQYF
TRBJ2-5 | TRBV2 | CASSEARQANNF
TRBJ2-1 | TRBV7-9 | CASSPPGLAGIDEQFF
TRBJ2-1 | TRBV28 | CASSLWGQHNEQFF
TRBJ1-2 | TRBV5-1 | CASGEGGAYGYTF
TRBJ1-2 | TRBV5-1 | CASRYGAASTATINYGYTF
TRBJ2-7 | TRBV6-5 | CASRELGQNDYEQYF
TRBJ2-1 | TRBV11-2 | CASAIRRGSYNEQFF
TRBJ2-7 | TRBV27 | CATKETRTSYEQYF
TRBJ2-7 | TRBV21-1 | CASSKSTGVVSYEQYF
TRBJ1-1 | TRBV5-1 | CASSSDGARGTEAFF
TRBJ2-1 | TRBV6-5 | CASSSSVSYNEQFF
TRBJ2-3 | TRBV7-2 | CASSFSGAGAQYF
TRBJ2-5 | TRBV19 | CASSTLGETQYF
TRBJ2-2 | TRBV6-5 | CASSYGAGTGELFF
TRBJ2-1 | TRBV6-5 | CASRLREPPYNEQFF
TRBJ1-1 | TRBV10-2 | CASSYTHGGAANTEAFF
TRBJ2-1 | TRBV6-1 | CASNLVRGRHDEQFF
TRBJ2-7 | TRBV4-2 | CASSQEGRGRAYEQYF
TRBJ1-3 | TRBV10-2 | CASTRNLGGEGENTIYF
TRBJ1-2 | TRBV5-1 | CASGDTGYGYTF
TRBJ1-2 | TRBV11-2 | CASSGDREGYGCTF
TRBJ2-7 | TRBV5-4 | CASSFSLRRSYEQYF
TRBJ1-6 | TRBV10-3 | CAISERENSPLHF
TRBJ2-2 | TRBV7-3 | CASSLTRTNTGELFF
TRBJ1-5 | TRBV19 | CASTLSLGTGSNQPQHF
TRBJ1-2 | TRBV28 | CASSGDRELYGYTF
TRBJ2-2 | TRBV11-3 | CASSPGQAANTGELFF
TRBJ1-1 | TRBV9 | CASSVSQGMNTEAFF
TRBJ2-7 | TRBV19 | CASSIVGQGAKRLYEQYF
TRBJ2-7 | TRBV29-1 | CSVGSGAVNEQYF
TRBJ1-1 | TRBV5-5 | CASSPLGGNTEAFF
TRBJ2-1 | TRBV11-3 | CASSLVGGTTDNEQFF
TRBJ2-3 | TRBV7-8 | CASTVRGYSTDTQYF
TRBJ1-1 | TRBV7-9 | CASSLHPSNTEAFF
TRBJ2-3 | TRBV6-6 | CASRAYSTDTQYF
TRBJ1-5 | TRBV6-1 | CASMAATGFNQPQHF
TRBJ2-5 | TRBV7-9 | CASSLLSGGAGETQYF
TRBJ1-1 | TRBV7-9 | CASSLYGNTEAFF
TRBJ2-2 | TRBV7-3 | CASSSWGGNTGELFF
TRBJ2-1 | TRBV7-2 | CASSLFPSGQSSYNEQFF
TRBJ2-3 | TRBV7-2 | CASSLLAGGKSTDTQYF
TRBJ2-3 | TRBV7-3 | CASSLPPTDTQYF
TRBJ1-6 | TRBV7-9 | CASSLTPDSPLHF
TRBJ1-1 | TRBV29-1 | CSVDRNGNTEAFF